This entry lists 23 T cell receptor beta chains sequenced from one sample in a study of blood T cells in healthy people across ages. A J-beta primer mix and a sample-barcoded 5' primer were used in a second PCR of roughly 6 to 12 cycles. TCRdb reanalysed the 5' RACE reads using MiXCR and keeps one entry per CDR3 protein. The data contain about 940,000 distinct CDR3 sequences, around 48% of them singletons. Sequences were obtained from blood. These receptors were obtained from a man aged 25-40 years in good health.

This chain connects TRBV12-3 or TRBV12-4 to TRBJ2-5, with TRBD1 matching 7 bases. The trim removed 6 bases at V and 6 bases at J, leaving 10 bases unmatched. This CDR3 comprises 14 residues. The DNA of the CDR3 is TGTGCCAGCAGCTCCGACAGGGCCAGTAAGACCCAGTACTTC. This sequence encodes CASSSDRASKTQYF.

The chain has TRBV20-1 and TRBJ1-1; D possibly corresponds to TRBD1 (5 bases). The CDR3 consists of 15 residues. The V gene's germline CDR1 is DFQATT and CDR2 SNEGSKA (reference sequence). V lost 2 bases and J 4 bases, leaving 17 bases between the germline ends. CDR3: CSARWGFEQSTEAFF. In DNA, the CDR3 is TGCAGTGCTAGATGGGGGTTTGAGCAGAGCACTGAAGCTTTCTTT.

The chain has TRBV28 and TRBJ2-7; D is possibly TRBD1 or TRBD2 (6 bases each). The CDR3 length is 15 residues. The ends were cut back, 3 bases at V and 0 bases at J, with 12 bases in the middle. Germline loops: CDR1 MDHEN, CDR2 SYDVKM. Here the CDR3 reads CASSFTGAYSYEQYF. CDR3 in DNA: TGTGCCAGCAGTTTTACGGGGGCCTACTCCTACGAGCAGTACTTC.

The chain carries TRBV3-1 and TRBJ2-2; 9 bases map to TRBD1. The CDR3 has 16 amino acids. V lost 1 base to trimming and J lost 5 bases; unmatched junction nucleotides: 5. CDR1 and CDR2 (germline): LGHDT, YNNKEL (reference sequence). The CDR3 nucleotides are TGTGCCAGCAGCCAAGTCGGGACAGGGAGGACCGGGGAGCTGTTTTTT. Its translation: CASSQVGTGRTGELFF. The full variable domain, its missing parts supplied by reference TRBV3-1 and TRBJ2-2, is DTAVSQTPKYLVTQMGNDKSIKCEQNLGHDTMYWYKQDSKKFLKIMFSYNNKELIINETVPNRFSPKSPDKAHLNLHINSLELGDSAVYFCASSQVGTGRTGELFFGEGSRLTVL.

This clonotype came up many times. V is TRBV28 and J is TRBJ1-2; no firm D call. Deletions cut 2 bases from V and 4 bases from J, with 5 bases between. This CDR3 contains 12 residues. CDR1 MDHEN and CDR2 SYDVKM come from the germline V gene. The CDR3 coding sequence is TGTGCCAGCAGTTTAAAGGGCTATGGCTACACCTTC. It encodes CASSLKGYGYTF.

This chain connects TRBV6-5 to TRBJ2-3; 9 nucleotides line up with TRBD1. CDR1 is MNHEY, CDR2 SVGAGI, per germline. Trimming removed 7 bases from V and 6 bases from J; junction bases left unmatched: 14. The CDR3 consists of 16 residues. As DNA, the CDR3 is TGTGCCAGCACCTCTTCGGACAGGGGTGGAGGGGATACGCAGTATTTT. It specifies CASTSSDRGGGDTQYF.

J is TRBJ1-2 and V is TRBV5-5; perhaps TRBD1 as D (6 bases). The CDR3 spans 16 residues. Trimming removed 3 bases from V and 0 bases from J, with 15 bases in between. CDR1 and CDR2 (germline): SGHKS, YYEKEE (reference sequence). The CDR3 nucleotides are TGTGCCAGCAGCTACACACCGGACAGTGCTAACTATGGCTACACCTTC. It specifies CASSYTPDSANYGYTF.

The genes are TRBV12-3 or TRBV12-4 and TRBJ2-2; D possibly matches TRBD1 or TRBD2 (7 bases each). Trimming took off 6 bases at V and 1 base at J, with 15 bases between the two ends. The length of the CDR3 is 16 residues. The CDR3 sequence is CASRRQGGVNTGELFF. As DNA, the CDR3 is TGTGCCAGCAGAAGACAGGGAGGGGTGAACACCGGGGAGCTGTTTTTT.

This clonotype is a singleton in its sample. The rearrangement joins TRBV6-4 to TRBJ2-3; D not certain. Germline CDR1 MRHNA, CDR2 SNTAGT. There are 15 residues in the CDR3. V lost 2 bases to trimming and J lost 4 bases, with 13 bases between them. CDR3 residues: CASSDSGLRADTQYF. The CDR3 nucleotides read TGTGCCAGCAGTGACAGTGGCCTACGGGCAGATACGCAGTATTTT.

CDR3 sequence reads: CASSQVGDSYEQYF. Here the CDR3 DNA reads TGTGCCAGCAGCCAAGTCGGCGACTCCTACGAGCAGTACTTC. This chain connects TRBV3-1 to TRBJ2-7; D gene unclear. This CDR3 contains 14 residues. Trimming pared 1 base from V and 0 bases from J, leaving 7 bases between. The germline V gene has CDR1 LGHDT and CDR2 YNNKEL (reference sequence).

With regard to this clonotype: This sequence may be a read error, since a much larger clone differs from it by one base. The chain employs TRBV4-3 and TRBJ2-5, with TRBD1 identical over 8 bases. Losses at the gene ends were 0 bases for V and 11 bases for J; bases not matched to a gene: 14. Germline V gives CDR1 LGHNA, CDR2 YSLEER. The CDR3 runs to 16 residues. The CDR3 is CASSQDIRGLYNEQYF. The CDR3 DNA sequence: TGCGCCAGCAGCCAAGATATCAGGGGGCTATACAATGAGCAGTACTTC.

This chain uses TRBV3-1 with TRBJ2-7; no clear D gene. The DNA end is a closer match to TRBJ2-4, so the J assignment may be wrong. Germline CDR1 is LGHDT and CDR2 is YNNKEL (reference sequence). The CDR3 contains 15 residues. CDR3: CASSPTRVPRDIQYF. CDR3 DNA sequence: TGTGCCAGCAGCCCTACCCGGGTCCCCAGAGACATTCAGTACTTC.

This clonotype came up once. The chain is built from TRBV7-9 and TRBJ1-2; 8 bases match TRBD1. The CDR3 has 16 amino acids. Per germline, CDR1 SEHNR and CDR2 FQNEAQ (reference sequence). V trimming: 5 bases; J trimming: 4 bases; junction bases outside the gene matches: 12. DNA for the CDR3: TGTGCCAGCAGCCCAAGCGACAGGGGTGTTTTCTATGGCTACACCTTC. Translation gives CASSPSDRGVFYGYTF. The full variable domain, in which reference TRBV7-9 and TRBJ1-2 provide the parts outside the CDR3, is DTGVSQNPRHKITKRGQNVTFRCDPISEHNRLYWYRQTLGQGPEFLTYFQNEAQLEKSRLLSDRFSAERPKGSFSTLEIQRTEQGDSAMYLCASSPSDRGVFYGYTFGSGTRLTVV.

The chain employs TRBV4-1 and TRBJ1-4; 8 nucleotides align to TRBD1. V lost 3 bases to trimming and J lost 0 bases; unmatched junction nucleotides: 3. CDR1 and CDR2 (germline): MGHRA, YSYEKL. This CDR3 is built from 16 residues. The CDR3 coding sequence is TGCGCCAGCAGCCACGGACAGGGTGCAACTAATGAAAAACTGTTTTTT. This encodes CASSHGQGATNEKLFF.

The V and J genes are TRBV4-1 and TRBJ2-1, with TRBD2 matching over 7 bases. With 3 bases clipped from V and 3 bases from J, the junction kept 14 bases outside the gene matches. Per the germline V gene, CDR1 is MGHRA and CDR2 is YSYEKL. The CDR3 has 18 residues. DNA for the CDR3: TGCGCCAGCAGCCACCCCCTGGGTGGACGGGGGGACTACAATGAGCAGTTCTTC. Its translation is CASSHPLGGRGDYNEQFF.

The V and J genes are TRBV7-2 and TRBJ2-7; D possibly corresponds to TRBD2 (7 bases). Between the trimmed V and J ends, which lost 3 bases and 7 bases, there was a span of 22 bases. This CDR3 spans 16 amino acids. Germline loops: CDR1 SGHTA, CDR2 FQGNSA. CDR3 DNA sequence: TGTGCCAGCAGCTTTGGGGGCGGGGGTACCTACAATGAGCAGTACTTC. This translates into CASSFGGGGTYNEQYF.

The count of this clonotype is one. One end of the junction is discordant with germline, which a read error may explain. This chain links TRBV6-5 with TRBJ1-2; a weak D match, TRBD1 (6 bases). The CDR3 runs to 14 residues. Germline CDR1 and CDR2: MNHEY and SVGAGI. CDR3 in amino acids: CASSYRLGADGYAF. The CDR3 DNA follows: TGTGCCAGCAGTTACCGTTTGGGGGCCGATGGCTACGCCTTC.

V is TRBV6-2 or TRBV6-3 and J is TRBJ2-3, with D tentatively TRBD2 (5 bases). Germline CDR1 is MNHEY and CDR2 is SVGEGT. The CDR3 runs 13 residues. Trimming removed 6 bases at V and 6 bases at J, with 13 bases between. The CDR3 is CASRIARADTQYF. The CDR3 nucleotides are TGTGCCAGCAGGATAGCGAGGGCGGATACGCAGTATTTT.

This clonotype turned up a few times. The chain combines TRBV11-2 with TRBJ2-3; D is ambiguous. Trimming pared 4 bases from V and 2 bases from J, leaving 7 bases between. CDR1 and CDR2 from the germline V gene are SGHAT and FQNNGV. The CDR3 totals 13 residues. CDR3 bases: TGTGCCAGCAGCTACACGACCACAGATACGCAGTATTTT. Translating it yields CASSYTTTDTQYF.

The chain combines TRBV7-9 with TRBJ2-1, with D hard to call. V was pared by 5 bases and J by 15 bases, with 20 bases between. Germline CDR1 and CDR2: SEHNR and FQNEAQ (reference sequence). There are 13 residues in the CDR3. In DNA form, the CDR3 reads TGTGCCAGCAGCCTAGACTGGCCTCCACTCAGGTTCTTC. This gives the protein CASSLDWPPLRFF. Together with reference TRBV7-9 and TRBJ2-1, the CDR3 gives the full variable domain: DTGVSQNPRHKITKRGQNVTFRCDPISEHNRLYWYRQTLGQGPEFLTYFQNEAQLEKSRLLSDRFSAERPKGSFSTLEIQRTEQGDSAMYLCASSLDWPPLRFFGPGTRLTVL.

On this clonotype itself: Mismatch with germline at one junction end may stem from a read error. This CDR3 reads CASSERLNAEAFF. CDR3 nucleotide sequence: TGTGCCAGCAGTGAAAGGTTGAACGCTGAAGCTTTCTTT. The chain is built from TRBV25-1 and TRBJ1-1, with D unclear. Per germline, CDR1 MGHDK and CDR2 SYGVNS. The CDR3 has 13 amino acids.

This clonotype was picked up a small number of times. The DNA of the CDR3 is TGTGCCAGCAGCCTTGACAGGACCCCCACAGATACGCAGTATTTT. Protein sequence: CASSLDRTPTDTQYF. The rearrangement links TRBV14 to TRBJ2-3; a weak D match, TRBD1 (6 bases). This CDR3 is built from 15 residues. Trimming removed 4 bases at V and 2 bases at J, with 13 bases between. Germline lookup yields CDR1 SGHDN and CDR2 FVKESK. The whole variable domain, filled in from reference TRBV14 and TRBJ2-3, reads EAGVTQFPSHSVIEKGQTVTLRCDPISGHDNLYWYRRVMGKEIKFLLHFVKESKQDESGMPNNRFLAERTGGTYSTLKVQPAELEDSGVYFCASSLDRTPTDTQYFGPGTRLTVL.

The chain carries TRBV3-1 and TRBJ2-5; TRBD2 matches 9 bases. This CDR3 contains 18 residues. V lost 1 base to trimming and J lost 4 bases; unmatched junction nucleotides: 13. The V gene's germline CDR1 is LGHDT and CDR2 YNNKEL (reference sequence). DNA for the CDR3: TGTGCCAGCAGCCAAGTTATAGCGGGGGAGCCAGTCGCAGAGACCCAGTACTTC. Its translation is CASSQVIAGEPVAETQYF.